In its sample, the clone carrying this TCR beta chain was seen a few times. CDR1 and CDR2 from the germline V gene are SGHRS and YFSETQ. The CDR3 extends over 13 amino acids. Trimming took 4 bases from V and 7 from J, leaving 14 bases between them. Using its own MiXCR run on the reads, TCRdb lists one record per CDR3 protein. This sample carries some 200,000 distinct CDR3 sequences, roughly 9% of them seen once, and the ten largest clones take roughly 5%. This record belongs to a study of T cell repertoires in cytomegalovirus infection. The TCR sequence derives from a human donor in good health (CMV status not recorded). Some clones in this sample may be carry-over from other donors' samples. What was sequenced was PBMCs. The V gene is TRBV5-1, the J gene TRBJ1-2, with D tentatively TRBD1 (5 bases). CDR3 bases: TGCGCCAGCAGCCCGGGACTGGGAGGTGGCTACACCTTC. Translated, it gives CASSPGLGGGYTF.